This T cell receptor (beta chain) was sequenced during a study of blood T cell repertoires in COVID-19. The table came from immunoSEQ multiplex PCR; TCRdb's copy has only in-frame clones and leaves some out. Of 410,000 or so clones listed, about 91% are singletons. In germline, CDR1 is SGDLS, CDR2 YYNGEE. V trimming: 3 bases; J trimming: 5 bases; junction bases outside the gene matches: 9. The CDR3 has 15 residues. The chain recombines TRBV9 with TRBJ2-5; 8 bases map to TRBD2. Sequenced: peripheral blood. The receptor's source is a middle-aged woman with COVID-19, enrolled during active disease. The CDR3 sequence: CASSAQAGAGETQYF. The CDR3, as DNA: TGTGCCAGCAGCGCCCAAGCGGGGGCGGGGGAGACCCAGTACTTC. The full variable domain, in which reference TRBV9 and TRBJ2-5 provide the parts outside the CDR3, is DSGVTQTPKHLITATGQRVTLRCSPRSGDLSVYWYQQSLDQGLQFLIQYYNGEERAKGNILERFSAQQFPDLHSELNLSSLELGDSALYFCASSAQAGAGETQYFGPGTRLLVL.